The 27 T cell receptor beta chains below all came from one sample that was sequenced in a study of cytomegalovirus exposure and HLA in healthy donors listed by TCRdb under 2017. To prepare the library, the immunoSEQ multiplex PCR assay was applied. A mixture of 60 forward primers for TCR Vbeta segments and 13 reverse primers for TCR Jbeta segments was used in the multiplex PCR. Here the immuneACCESS table is served through TCRdb, limited to in-frame sequences with V and J called. Missing clones are a known gap in these copies; in checked studies unresolved V genes cover under half, and the rest lacks a known reason. The sample contains 95,000 to 150,000 clones, about 81% of them found a single time. The ten largest make up more than 1.5% of the sample. Sequencing was done on a sample of PBMCs. Receptor source: a man aged 40-49 years in good health and CMV-seronegative.

This clone was counted once. The chain couples TRBV19 to TRBJ1-2, with D possibly being TRBD1 (5 bases). Germline loops: CDR1 LNHDA, CDR2 SQIVND (reference sequence). Trimming took off 3 bases at V and 5 bases at J, with 16 bases between the two ends. The CDR3 loop spans 15 amino acids. The CDR3 protein is CASSIGPRGRYGYTF. The CDR3, as DNA: TGTGCCAGTAGTATCGGTCCCCGGGGGAGGTATGGCTACACCTTC.

The chain recombines TRBV21-1 with TRBJ1-6; TRBD1, as called in the table, went unchecked against the DNA. TRBV21-1 is assigned pseudogene status. This CDR3 comprises 21 residues. CDR3 coding DNA: TGTGCCAGCAGCAAAAAAGATCGGACAGGGGTGATAAGCTCCTATAATTCACCCCTCCACTTT. This encodes CASSKKDRTGVISSYNSPLHF.

J is TRBJ1-1 and V is TRBV6-5; D gene uncertain. V dropped 6 bases and J dropped 2 bases, with 10 bases sitting between them. The CDR3 is 13 residues long. Germline loops: CDR1 MNHEY, CDR2 SVGAGI. In nucleotides, the CDR3 is TGTGCCAGCAGCCGCAATGGCAACACTGAAGCTTTCTTT. This codes for CASSRNGNTEAFF.

The chain links TRBV19 to TRBJ1-3; 7 nucleotides align to TRBD1. V lost 6 bases and J lost 4; bases outside the gene matches: 12. This CDR3 is built from 16 residues. CDR1 LNHDA and CDR2 SQIVND come from the germline V gene (reference sequence). The CDR3 here is CASSTPAGGMGNTIYF. CDR3 nucleotide sequence: TGTGCCAGTAGCACCCCCGCAGGGGGAATGGGAAACACCATATATTTT.

This clone appeared a few times. Written as DNA, the CDR3 is TGTGCCTGGAGTGTAACTGGCGGGATGCAGTTCTTC. This gives the protein CAWSVTGGMQFF. The chain joins TRBV30 to TRBJ2-1; D perhaps matches TRBD2 (6 bases). There are 12 residues in the CDR3. Between the trimmed V and J ends, which lost 0 bases and 12 bases, there was a span of 12 bases. Germline-derived CDR1 and CDR2 are GTSNPN and SVGIG (reference sequence).

V usage is TRBV30 and J usage is TRBJ1-1, with 9 nucleotides matching TRBD1. V gave up 3 bases and J gave up 9 bases; unmatched junction bases: 11. This CDR3 comprises 14 residues. Germline-derived CDR1 and CDR2 are GTSNPN and SVGIG (reference sequence). In nucleotides, the CDR3 is TGTGCCTGGAGGGGCGGGACAGGGTCGGCGAAAGCTTTCTTT. It specifies CAWRGGTGSAKAFF.

CDR3 in amino acids: CASSEGHLNTEAFF. DNA of the CDR3: TGTGCCAGCAGCGAGGGACACCTGAACACTGAAGCTTTCTTT. This chain uses TRBV9 with TRBJ1-1; D may be TRBD1 (6 bases). CDR1 is SGDLS and CDR2 is YYNGEE in the germline V gene. The CDR3 has 14 amino acids. Trimming pared 3 bases from V and 0 bases from J, leaving 9 bases between. Combining the CDR3 with reference TRBV9 and TRBJ1-1 gives the whole variable domain DSGVTQTPKHLITATGQRVTLRCSPRSGDLSVYWYQQSLDQGLQFLIQYYNGEERAKGNILERFSAQQFPDLHSELNLSSLELGDSALYFCASSEGHLNTEAFFGQGTRLTVV.

This chain joins TRBV30 and TRBJ2-1; tentatively, D is TRBD2 (5 bases). V lost 5 bases to trimming and J lost 2 bases, with 16 bases between them. This CDR3 is built from 15 residues. CDR1 is GTSNPN, CDR2 SVGIG, per germline (reference sequence). CDR3 sequence reads: CAWVAPREPYNEQFF. DNA of the CDR3: TGTGCCTGGGTGGCCCCGAGGGAACCCTACAATGAGCAGTTCTTC.

This rearrangement joins TRBV28 to TRBJ1-2; D is unresolved. Germline values: CDR1 MDHEN, CDR2 SYDVKM. The ends were cut back, 7 bases at V and 0 bases at J, with 12 bases in the middle. The CDR3 is made up of 14 amino acids. CDR3 protein: CASTPGNTNYGYTF. Here the CDR3 DNA reads TGTGCCAGCACCCCGGGAAATACTAACTATGGCTACACCTTC.

The chain employs TRBV19 and TRBJ2-1, with 11 bases fitting TRBD2. Germline-derived CDR1 and CDR2 are LNHDA and SQIVND (reference sequence). V gave up 5 bases and J gave up 4 bases; unmatched junction bases: 7. The CDR3 length is 16 residues. The CDR3 is CASSLWTSGWYNEQFF. CDR3 coding DNA: TGTGCCAGTAGTCTTTGGACTAGCGGGTGGTACAATGAGCAGTTCTTC.

This clone occurred once. CDR3: CASSAQGTSAYHGNTGELFF. The CDR3 DNA reads TGCGCCAGCAGTGCCCAAGGGACTAGCGCCTATCACGGGAACACCGGGGAGCTGTTTTTT. J is TRBJ2-2 and V is TRBV10-1, with 10 bases identical to TRBD2. The CDR3 length is 20 residues. The ends lost 4 bases at V and 1 base at J; junction bases unmatched: 15. CDR1 is WNHNN and CDR2 is SYGVQD in the germline V gene (reference sequence).

The chain employs TRBV28 and TRBJ2-7, with 9 bases that match TRBD2. The CDR3 is 17 residues long. The junction had 15 bases not matched to a gene; V was cut back by 2 bases and J by 7 bases. CDR1 and CDR2 from the germline V gene are MDHEN and SYDVKM. This chain's CDR3 is CASSLLRGGGRAKEQYF. The CDR3 DNA follows: TGTGCCAGCAGTTTACTGCGAGGCGGCGGGAGGGCTAAAGAGCAGTACTTC.

The chain has TRBV18 and TRBJ2-3; D gene uncertain. Germline CDR1 is KGHSH and CDR2 is LQKENI. Trimming took off 5 bases at V and 6 bases at J, with 6 bases between the two ends. The CDR3 has 11 residues. The CDR3 DNA is TGTGCCAGCTCAAACCAGGATACGCAGTATTTT. This encodes CASSNQDTQYF.

The rearrangement joins TRBV7-2 to TRBJ2-5; D unresolved. Trimming shortened V by 1 base and J by 5 bases, and 17 bases separated the two germline ends. The CDR3 consists of 16 residues. CDR1 is SGHTA and CDR2 is FQGNSA in the germline V gene. The chain's CDR3 is CASSLVPAVGMETQYF. CDR3 DNA: TGTGCCAGCAGCTTAGTGCCGGCGGTTGGTATGGAGACCCAGTACTTC.

J is TRBJ2-1 and V is TRBV25-1; tentative D call: TRBD2 (6 bases). The CDR3 length is 15 residues. The germline gives CDR1 MGHDK, CDR2 SYGVNS. V lost 6 bases to trimming and J lost 13 bases, with 25 bases between them. The CDR3 loop is CASSGYSEGLFRQFF. In nucleotides, the CDR3 is TGTGCCAGCAGCGGTTATTCGGAGGGGCTTTTTCGTCAGTTCTTC.

This chain links TRBV2 with TRBJ2-7, with 7 bases aligning to TRBD2. CDR3 length: 13 amino acids. From germline, CDR1 is SNHLY and CDR2 FYNNEI. J was trimmed by 1 base and V by 6 bases; bases with no gene match: 3. CDR3 coding DNA: TGTGCCAGCAGGCGGGAGAGGTCCTACGAGCAGTACTTC. Translation: CASRRERSYEQYF.

This clone was observed a handful of times. The CDR3, as DNA: TGTGCCAGCAGCTTTGGGGGGGACACCGGGGAGCTGTTTTTT. This gives the protein CASSFGGDTGELFF. This sequence joins TRBV5-4 and TRBJ2-2, with 7 bases aligning to TRBD2. The trim removed 2 bases at V and 3 bases at J, leaving 1 base unmatched. This CDR3 has 14 amino acids. Per the germline V gene, CDR1 is SGHNT and CDR2 is YYREEE (reference sequence).

This rearrangement joins TRBV5-1 to TRBJ2-7, with TRBD1 matching over 10 bases. This CDR3 spans 13 amino acids. Germline V gives CDR1 SGHRS, CDR2 YFSETQ. After removal of 4 bases from V and 5 bases from J, the junction contained 3 bases not matched to a gene. CDR3 sequence reads: CASSRDRGHEQYF. CDR3 sequence (DNA): TGCGCCAGCAGCCGGGACAGGGGCCACGAGCAGTACTTC.

Here the CDR3 reads CASISAGTGDTEAFF. Written as DNA, the CDR3 is TGTGCCAGCATCTCGGCCGGGACGGGGGACACTGAAGCTTTCTTT. This chain connects TRBV2 to TRBJ1-1, with D tentatively TRBD1 (5 bases). Trimming cost V 7 bases and J 3 bases, with 18 bases left between them. Germline CDR1 SNHLY, CDR2 FYNNEI. The CDR3 is made up of 15 amino acids.

The chain recombines TRBV10-2 with TRBJ2-3; D is possibly TRBD2 (5 bases). The CDR3 runs 15 residues. V was shortened by 11 bases and J by 4 bases, with 22 bases between the two germline ends. Germline CDR1 WSHSY, CDR2 SAAADI. The CDR3 sequence is CAATRTGMRADTQYF. In DNA form, the CDR3 reads TGCGCCGCTACCCGAACGGGGATGCGGGCAGATACGCAGTATTTT.

The J gene is TRBJ2-5, the V gene TRBV27; 9 bases are shared with TRBD1. The CDR3 extends over 15 amino acids. In germline, CDR1 is MNHEY, CDR2 SMNVEV (reference sequence). Trimming removed 8 bases from V and 5 bases from J; junction bases left unmatched: 12. The CDR3 DNA reads as TGTGCCAGCTCCTCATTGGGACAGGGTGTCGAGACCCAGTACTTC. As protein: CASSSLGQGVETQYF.

V gene TRBV11-1 combines with J gene TRBJ2-3, with D tentatively TRBD2 (5 bases). There are 14 residues in the CDR3. V gave up 3 bases and J gave up 1 base, with 8 bases separating them. Germline V CDR1 and CDR2: SGHAT, FQDESV (reference sequence). In DNA form, the CDR3 reads TGTGCCAGCAGCTTTCCGAGGGGCACAGATACGCAGTATTTT. It encodes CASSFPRGTDTQYF.

The chain links TRBV7-2 to TRBJ1-3; D not resolved. The germline gives CDR1 SGHTA, CDR2 FQGNSA. V was cut by 2 bases and J by 0 bases, with 8 bases left in between. The CDR3 covers 15 residues. The chain's CDR3 is CASSLHLVSGNTIYF. CDR3 DNA: TGTGCCAGCAGCTTACACTTGGTCTCTGGAAACACCATATATTTT.

This clone was found once. The rearrangement uses TRBV4-2 and TRBJ2-1; 11 bases fit TRBD2. CDR3 length: 15 amino acids. V dropped 1 base and J dropped 8; count of bases not matched to a gene: 4. The germline CDR1 and CDR2 sequences are LGHNA and YNFKEQ. The CDR3 DNA is TGTGCCAGCAGCCAAGCCGGGACTAGCGGCGATGAGCAGTTCTTC. It translates to CASSQAGTSGDEQFF.

The chain carries TRBV29-1 and TRBJ2-2; TRBD2 agrees at 8 bases. Germline V gives CDR1 SQVTM, CDR2 ANQGSEA. This CDR3 has 14 amino acids. V was pared by 2 bases and J by 5 bases, with 4 bases of the junction left unmatched. The CDR3 DNA sequence: TGCAGCGTTGAAAGCGGGAGAAGTACCGGGGAGCTGTTTTTT. Translation: CSVESGRSTGELFF.

The chain couples TRBV6-1 to TRBJ1-4; D might be TRBD1 (6 bases). The CDR3 runs to 15 residues. V lost 4 bases and J 4 bases, leaving 13 bases between the germline ends. CDR1 is MNHNS and CDR2 is SASEGT in the germline V gene. CDR3 DNA: TGTGCCAGCAGTGCAAAGGACAGCCTTAATGAAAAACTGTTTTTT. This encodes CASSAKDSLNEKLFF.

The chain has TRBV6-1 and TRBJ2-5; 15 positions agree with TRBD2. The CDR3 loop spans 15 amino acids. Germline loops: CDR1 MNHNS, CDR2 SASEGT. V shed 5 bases and J 4 bases; nucleotides not matched to a gene: 2. The CDR3 loop is CASSRTSGGAETQYF. For the CDR3, the DNA is TGTGCCAGCAGTAGGACTAGCGGGGGGGCAGAGACCCAGTACTTC.